One sample yielded the 3 T cell receptor beta chains listed below, sequenced in a study of CD8+CD57+ T cells in acquired aplastic anemia (dated by TCRdb to the late 2010s). Expansion of CD8+CD57+ cells had been shown by flow cytometry in the patients chosen for sequencing. Instrument on record: Illumina HiSeq 2000. Profiling of TCR beta VDJ combinations and CDR3 sequences used genomic DNA as the template. TCRdb redid the processing of the public reads, applying fastp at Q25 and MiXCR, and retained in-frame beta chains. Entries that share a CDR3 protein sequence are merged under the most common genes and DNA. The table for this sample lists 150,000 to 200,000 distinct CDR3 sequences; 70% to 75% of them were counted only once. Jointly, the top ten make up around 45% of the sample. The specimen was sorted CD4+, CD8+, or CD8+CD57+ T cells (not recorded which) from PBMCs. All receptors come from a human donor with aplastic anemia.

This clonotype was recorded at least ten times. The V gene is TRBV7-2, the J gene TRBJ1-2; 9 bases line up with TRBD1. Germline loops: CDR1 SGHTA, CDR2 FQGNSA. V shed 3 bases and J 4 bases; nucleotides not matched to a gene: 6. CDR3 length equals 15 residues. This CDR3 reads CASSLDRGSGYGYTF. The CDR3 DNA reads TGTGCCAGCAGCTTGGACAGGGGTTCAGGCTATGGCTACACCTTC.

A few counts support this clonotype. This chain connects TRBV28 to TRBJ2-6, with D uncertain. The germline CDR1 and CDR2 sequences are MDHEN and SYDVKM. This CDR3 has 15 amino acids. V lost 7 bases to trimming and J lost 1 base, with 11 bases between them. The CDR3 bases are TGTGCCAGCACCCCCGACATTTCTGGGGCCAACGTCCTGACTTTC. Residues: CASTPDISGANVLTF.

This rearrangement joins TRBV20-1 to TRBJ2-1; TRBD2 is a possible D gene (6 bases). Germline V gene lookup returns CDR1 DFQATT and CDR2 SNEGSKA (reference sequence). The CDR3 has 12 residues. V lost 0 bases and J 9 bases, leaving 9 bases between the germline ends. CDR3 in amino acids: CSAREREIEQFF. The CDR3 DNA reads as TGCAGTGCTAGAGAACGGGAGATTGAGCAGTTCTTC.